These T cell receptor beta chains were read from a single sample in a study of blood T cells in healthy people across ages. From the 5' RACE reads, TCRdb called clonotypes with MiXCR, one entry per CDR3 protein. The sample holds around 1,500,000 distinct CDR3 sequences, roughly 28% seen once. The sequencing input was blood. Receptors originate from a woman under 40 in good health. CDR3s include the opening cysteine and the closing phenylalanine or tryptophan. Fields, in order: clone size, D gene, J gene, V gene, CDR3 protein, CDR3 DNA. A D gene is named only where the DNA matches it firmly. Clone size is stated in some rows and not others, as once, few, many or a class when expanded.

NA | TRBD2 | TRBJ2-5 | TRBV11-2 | CASSLAGGVGQETQYF | TGTGCCAGCAGCTTAGCGGGAGGGGTTGGGCAAGAGACCCAGTACTTC
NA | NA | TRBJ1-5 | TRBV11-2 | CASSLDERYQPQHF | TGTGCCAGCAGCTTAGATGAGAGGTATCAGCCCCAGCATTTT
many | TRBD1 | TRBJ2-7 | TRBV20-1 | CSASLPGTVGEQYF | TGCAGTGCTAGTCTCCCAGGGACAGTAGGCGAGCAGTACTTC
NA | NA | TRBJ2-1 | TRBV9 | CASSPTLAVYSYNEQFF | TGTGCCAGCAGCCCCACCTTAGCGGTCTACTCCTACAATGAGCAGTTCTTC
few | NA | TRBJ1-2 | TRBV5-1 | CASSLAEDGTAYGYTF | TGCGCCAGCAGCTTGGCCGAGGATGGGACGGCCTATGGCTACACCTTC
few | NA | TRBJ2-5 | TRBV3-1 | CASSDLGVLETQYF | TGTGCCAGCAGCGATCTGGGGGTTTTAGAGACCCAGTACTTC
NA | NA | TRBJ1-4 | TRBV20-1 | CSAPAKGRTTNEKLFF | TGCAGTGCTCCTGCAAAAGGCAGGACGACTAATGAAAAACTGTTTTTT
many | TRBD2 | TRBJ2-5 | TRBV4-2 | CASSQETSGGARVETQYF | TGTGCCAGCAGCCAAGAGACTAGCGGGGGGGCGAGGGTGGAGACCCAGTACTTC
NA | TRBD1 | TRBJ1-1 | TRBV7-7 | CASSVLTGANTEAFF | TGTGCCAGTAGCGTACTAACAGGGGCGAACACTGAAGCTTTCTTT
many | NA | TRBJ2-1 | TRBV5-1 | CASSLAPRGEQFF | TGCGCCAGCAGCTTGGCCCCTAGAGGTGAGCAGTTCTTC
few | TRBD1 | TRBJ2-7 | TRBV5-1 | CASSWTGFSEQYF | TGCGCCAGCAGCTGGACAGGGTTCTCCGAGCAGTACTTC
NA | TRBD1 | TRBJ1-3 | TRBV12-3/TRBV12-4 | CASSLGSQSGQGNFGNTIYF | TGTGCCAGCAGTTTAGGATCACAATCGGGACAGGGTAATTTTGGAAACACCATATATTTT
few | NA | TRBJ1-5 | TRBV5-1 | CASSLVVWPQHF | TGCGCCAGCAGCTTGGTGGTGTGGCCCCAGCATTTT
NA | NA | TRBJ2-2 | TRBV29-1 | CSVVGVGAVTGELFF | TGCAGCGTTGTGGGAGTCGGCGCGGTCACCGGGGAGCTGTTTTTT
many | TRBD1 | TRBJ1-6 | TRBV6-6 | CASSLTQGSSYNSPLHF | TGTGCCAGCAGCCTCACACAGGGGAGCTCCTATAATTCACCCCTCCACTTT
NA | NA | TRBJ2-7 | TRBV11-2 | CASSPVAAGPYEQYF | TGTGCCAGCAGCCCCGTAGCGGCCGGTCCCTACGAGCAGTACTTC
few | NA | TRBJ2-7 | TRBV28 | CATGLYEQYF | TGTGCCACGGGCCTCTACGAGCAGTACTTC
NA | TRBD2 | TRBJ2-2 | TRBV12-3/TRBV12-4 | CASRPASGANTGELFF | TGTGCCAGCAGACCGGCTAGCGGTGCGAACACCGGGGAGCTGTTTTTT
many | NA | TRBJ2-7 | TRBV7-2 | CASSLEDYSYEQYF | TGTGCCAGCAGCTTGGAGGACTACTCCTACGAGCAGTACTTC
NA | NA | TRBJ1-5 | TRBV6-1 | CASSVSGYQPQHF | TGTGCCAGCAGTGTATCGGGGTATCAGCCCCAGCATTTT
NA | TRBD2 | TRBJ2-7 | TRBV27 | CATQGLAGGKTYEQYF | TGTGCCACCCAGGGACTAGCGGGGGGAAAAACCTACGAGCAGTACTTC
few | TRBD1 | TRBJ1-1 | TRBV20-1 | CSARDRAGHTEAFF | TGCAGTGCTAGGGACAGGGCTGGTCACACTGAAGCTTTCTTT
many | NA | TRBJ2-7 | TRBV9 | CASSNRQNEQYF | TGTGCCAGCAGCAACCGACAGAACGAGCAGTACTTC
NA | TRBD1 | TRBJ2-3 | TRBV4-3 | CAGSRQPSSGQTQYF | TGCGCCGGCAGCCGCCAACCGTCATCGGGACAGACGCAGTATTTT
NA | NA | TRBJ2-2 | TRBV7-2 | CASSLALGGELFF | TGTGCCAGCAGCTTAGCGCTAGGCGGGGAGCTGTTTTTT
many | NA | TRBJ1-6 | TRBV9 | CASSVETENSPLHF | TGTGCCAGCAGCGTTGAGACAGAGAATTCACCCCTCCACTTT
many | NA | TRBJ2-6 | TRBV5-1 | CASSLEGGGANVLTF | TGTGCCAGCAGCTTAGAAGGAGGAGGGGCCAACGTCCTGACTTTC
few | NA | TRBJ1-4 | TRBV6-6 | CASSPESEKLFF | TGTGCCAGCTCACCAGAGAGTGAAAAACTGTTTTTT
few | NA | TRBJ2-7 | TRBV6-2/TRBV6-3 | CASTKSARYEQYF | TGTGCCAGCACGAAGAGCGCGCGGTACGAGCAGTACTTC
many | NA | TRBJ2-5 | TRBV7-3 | CASSRDRDGTQYF | TGTGCCAGCAGTCGGGATAGGGATGGGACCCAGTACTTC
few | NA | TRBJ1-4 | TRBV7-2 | CASSLEKGTNEKLFF | TGTGCCAGCAGCTTAGAAAAGGGGACTAATGAAAAACTGTTTTTT
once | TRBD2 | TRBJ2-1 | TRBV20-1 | CSVLSGASYNEQVF | TGCAGTGTTTTAAGCGGGGCCTCCTACAATGAGCAGGTCTTC
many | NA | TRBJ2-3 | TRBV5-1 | CASSLESKDTQYF | TGCGCCAGCAGCTTGGAGTCGAAAGATACGCAGTATTTT
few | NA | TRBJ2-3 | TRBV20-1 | CSATSTGAGYVTDTQYF | TGCAGTGCTACGTCCACTGGAGCGGGTTACGTGACAGATACGCAGTATTTT
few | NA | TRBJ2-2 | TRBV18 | CASSPRATGELFF | TGTGCCAGCTCACCACGGGCGACCGGGGAGCTGTTTTTT
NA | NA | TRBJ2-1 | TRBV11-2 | CASSLVGARNEQFF | TGTGCCAGCAGCTTAGTGGGAGCCCGCAATGAGCAGTTCTTC
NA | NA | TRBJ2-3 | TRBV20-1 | CSARGGLSGADTQYF | TGCAGTGCTAGGGGGGGCCTTAGTGGGGCAGATACGCAGTATTTT
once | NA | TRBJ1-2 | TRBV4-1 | CASSQFSPGGYTF | TGCGCCAGCAGCCAATTCTCACCCGGTGGCTACACCTTC
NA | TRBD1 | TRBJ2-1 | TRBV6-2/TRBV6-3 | CASSYEQGINEQFF | TGTGCCAGCAGTTACGAACAGGGGATCAATGAGCAGTTCTTC
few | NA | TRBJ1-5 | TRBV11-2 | CASSPAGKDPLSNQPQHF | TGTGCCAGCAGCCCCGCGGGGAAGGACCCATTGAGCAATCAGCCCCAGCATTTT
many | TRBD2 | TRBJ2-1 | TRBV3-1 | CASSRETGGNEQFF | TGTGCCAGCAGCCGGGAGACGGGAGGTAATGAGCAGTTCTTC
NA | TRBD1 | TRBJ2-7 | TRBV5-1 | CASSTGTGQYEQYF | TGCGCCAGCAGCACCGGGACAGGGCAATACGAGCAGTACTTC
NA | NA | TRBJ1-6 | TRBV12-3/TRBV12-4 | CASSFGPNRYNSPLHF | TGTGCCAGCAGTTTCGGTCCCAATCGTTATAATTCACCCCTCCACTTT
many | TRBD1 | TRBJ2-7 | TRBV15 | CATSGQGVEEQYF | TGTGCCACCAGCGGACAGGGTGTTGAGGAGCAGTACTTC
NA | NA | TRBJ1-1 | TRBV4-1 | CASTGQEGMNTEAFF | TGCGCCAGCACCGGACAAGAGGGAATGAACACTGAAGCTTTCTTT
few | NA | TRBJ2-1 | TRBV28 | CASSLRTNQFNNEQFF | TGTGCCAGCAGTTTGCGGACCAACCAATTCAACAATGAGCAGTTCTTC
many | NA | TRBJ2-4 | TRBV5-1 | CASSPELGAKNIQYF | TGCGCCAGCAGCCCCGAATTGGGAGCCAAAAACATTCAGTACTTC
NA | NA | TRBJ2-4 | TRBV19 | CASSVLAGVGTKNIQYF | TGTGCCAGTAGTGTCCTCGCCGGGGTAGGGACCAAAAACATTCAGTACTTC
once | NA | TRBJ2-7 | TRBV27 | CASRAAYNEQYF | TGTGCCAGCAGAGCAGCCTACAATGAGCAGTACTTC
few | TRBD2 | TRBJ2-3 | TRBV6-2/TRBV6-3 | CASRSFGLASTDTQYF | TGTGCCAGCAGATCCTTCGGACTAGCTAGCACAGATACGCAGTATTTT
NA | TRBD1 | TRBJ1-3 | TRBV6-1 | CASIESGTGAIRSGNTIYF | TGTGCCAGCATTGAATCCGGGACAGGGGCTATAAGATCTGGAAACACCATATATTTT
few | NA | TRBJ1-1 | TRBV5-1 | CASSLEIESSAFF | TGCGCCAGCAGCTTGGAGATCGAGTCCTCAGCTTTCTTT
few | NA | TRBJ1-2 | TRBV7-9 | CASTQQVWWDGYTF | TGTGCCAGCACCCAACAGGTTTGGTGGGATGGCTACACCTTC
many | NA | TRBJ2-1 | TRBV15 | CATSRSSQSYNEQFF | TGTGCCACCAGCAGATCCTCCCAATCATACAATGAGCAGTTCTTC
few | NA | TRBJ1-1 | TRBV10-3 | CAISGTWNTEAFF | TGTGCCATCAGTGGAACTTGGAACACTGAAGCTTTCTTT
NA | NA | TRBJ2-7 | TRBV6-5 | CASSWGDRSSYEQYF | TGTGCCAGCAGTTGGGGGGATCGGAGCTCCTACGAGCAGTACTTC
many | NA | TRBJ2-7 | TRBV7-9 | CASSLEPKVYEQYF | TGTGCCAGCAGCTTAGAACCGAAGGTCTACGAGCAGTACTTC